This TCR beta chain originates from a study of cytomegalovirus exposure and HLA in healthy donors. General study points: Within an earlier analysis, most TCR beta V segments proved productive either about 90% or about 30% of the time. TCR beta chains numbering under 200 were designated cytomegalovirus-associated.

The V gene's germline CDR1 is SEHNR and CDR2 FQNEAQ (reference sequence). The CDR3 extends over 11 amino acids. Trimming took 5 bases from V and 3 from J, leaving 5 bases between them. The PCR contained 60 Vbeta and 13 Jbeta primers. Sequencing used immunoSEQ multiplex PCR; TCRdb keeps in-frame clones, though not all of them. The sample table includes some 70,000 clones. Comments on this clone: What it binds is unknown.

The chain uses TRBV7-9 and TRBJ2-7; D unresolved. This sequence was found in a female donor in good health and CMV-seropositive. Sequencing was done on a sample of PBMCs. CDR3 residues: CASSTYYEQYF. CDR3 DNA: TGTGCCAGCAGCACCTACTACGAGCAGTACTTC.